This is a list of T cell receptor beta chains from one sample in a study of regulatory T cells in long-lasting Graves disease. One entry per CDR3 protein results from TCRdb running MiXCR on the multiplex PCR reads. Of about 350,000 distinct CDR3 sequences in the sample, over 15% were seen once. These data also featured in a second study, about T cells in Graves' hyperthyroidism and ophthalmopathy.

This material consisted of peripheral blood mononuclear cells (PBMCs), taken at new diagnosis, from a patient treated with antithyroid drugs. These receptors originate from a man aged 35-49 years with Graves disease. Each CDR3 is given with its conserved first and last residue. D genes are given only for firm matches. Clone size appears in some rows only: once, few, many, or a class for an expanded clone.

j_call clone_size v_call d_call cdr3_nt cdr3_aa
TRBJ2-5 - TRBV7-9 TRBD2 TGTGCCAGCAGCACTACGCGGGGGGCCGGGGAGACCCAGTACTTC CASSTTRGAGETQYF
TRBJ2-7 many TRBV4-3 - TGCGCCAGCAGCCAAGGCATCGCAGAGCTTAACGAGCAGTACTTC CASSQGIAELNEQYF
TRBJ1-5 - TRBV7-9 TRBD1 TGTGCCAGCAGCCCAGGACAGGGCGAGGTGGATCAGCCCCAGCATTTT CASSPGQGEVDQPQHF
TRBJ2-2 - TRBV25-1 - TGTGCCAGCAGTGAATCTTGGGGGGAGACCGGGGAGCTGTTTTTT CASSESWGETGELFF
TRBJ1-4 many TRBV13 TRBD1 TGTGCCAGCAGCTTAGCCAGGGGGGAGGAAAAACTGTTTTTT CASSLARGEEKLFF
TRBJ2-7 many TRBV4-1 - TGCGCCAGCAGCCAAGACAGGGAGCCCTACGAGCAGTACTTC CASSQDREPYEQYF
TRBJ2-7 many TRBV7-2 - TGTGCCAGCAGCTCCCAGGGGGGAAACCGTCTTGAGCAGTACTTC CASSSQGGNRLEQYF
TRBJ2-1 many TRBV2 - TGTGCCAGCAGTGAAGGGGACCTGAATGAGCAGTTCTTC CASSEGDLNEQFF
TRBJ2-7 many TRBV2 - TGTGCCAGCAGTGAGAGGGCGGTTAGCTACGAGCAGTACTTC CASSERAVSYEQYF
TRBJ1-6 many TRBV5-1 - TGTGCCAGCAGCTTACAGGGTGGCGATTCACCCCTCCACTTT CASSLQGGDSPLHF
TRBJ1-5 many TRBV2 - TGTGCCAGCCGCGGGGCAGGGCAGCCCCAGCATTTT CASRGAGQPQHF
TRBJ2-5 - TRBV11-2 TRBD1 TGTGCCAGCAGCTTAGACGGGACAGACCACCAAGAGACCCAGTACTTC CASSLDGTDHQETQYF
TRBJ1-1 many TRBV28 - TGTGCCAGCAGAATCGGCGGGACTGAAGCTTTCTTT CASRIGGTEAFF
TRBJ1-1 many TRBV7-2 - TGTGCCAGCAGCTTAGTCAGGTTCGACACTGAAGCTTTCTTT CASSLVRFDTEAFF
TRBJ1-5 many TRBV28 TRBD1 TGTGCCAGCAGGGGACAGGGGCCCTATCAGCCCCAGCATTTT CASRGQGPYQPQHF
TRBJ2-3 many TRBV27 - TGTGCCAGCAGTTCCCCTCCTCACACAGATACGCAGTATTTT CASSSPPHTDTQYF
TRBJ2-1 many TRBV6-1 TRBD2 TGTGCCAGCTTCTCCGCTAGCGGGGGGGCAAGTGAGCAGTTCTTC CASFSASGGASEQFF
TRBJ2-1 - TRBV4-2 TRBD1 TGTGCCAGCAGCCTACCCGGGACAGGGGGGGATGTGGATGAGCAGTTCTTC CASSLPGTGGDVDEQFF
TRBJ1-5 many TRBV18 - TGTGCCAGCTCACCTAGGATTGCAGGGCGCCGAGATCAGCCCCAGCATTTT CASSPRIAGRRDQPQHF
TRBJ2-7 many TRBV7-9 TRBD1 TGTGCCAGCAGTTCCGGGACAGGGGTGCACGAGCAGTACTTC CASSSGTGVHEQYF
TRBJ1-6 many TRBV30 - TGTGCCTGGAGGGTGGCAGGGAATAATTCACCCCTCCACTTT CAWRVAGNNSPLHF
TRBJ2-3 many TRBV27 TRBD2 TGTGCCAGCAGTTTATACGGACCAACTAGCGGGACCAGCACAGATACGCAGTATTTT CASSLYGPTSGTSTDTQYF
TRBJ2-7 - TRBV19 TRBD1 TGTGCCAGTAGTTCTGGGACAGGGAGGACCTACGAGCAGTACTTC CASSSGTGRTYEQYF
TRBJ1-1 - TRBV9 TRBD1 TGTGCCAGCAGCGTATTGCAGGGGGAAACTGAAGCTTTCTTT CASSVLQGETEAFF
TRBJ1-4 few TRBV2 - TGTGCCAGCAGTGAACAGGGTAGGAGTGAAAAACTGTTTTTT CASSEQGRSEKLFF
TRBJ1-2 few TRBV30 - TGTGCCTGCTCCCCCCCCCATGGCTACACCTTC CACSPPHGYTF
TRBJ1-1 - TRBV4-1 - TGCGCCAGCAGCTACAGGGATTCGACTGAAGCTTTCTTT CASSYRDSTEAFF
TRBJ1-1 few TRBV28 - TGTGCCAGCAGTTCGGCAGGGTCGAACACTGAAGCTTTCTTT CASSSAGSNTEAFF
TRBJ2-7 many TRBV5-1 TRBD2 TGCGCCAGCAGCTTGGAACCGGGGGAGGGAGAGCAGTACTTC CASSLEPGEGEQYF
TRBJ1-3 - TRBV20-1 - TGCAGTGCTAGAGATCCAAGGCTAACTGGAAACACCATATATTTT CSARDPRLTGNTIYF
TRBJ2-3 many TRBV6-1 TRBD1 TGTGCCAGCAGGGATCGACAGGGAACAGATACGCAGTATTTT CASRDRQGTDTQYF
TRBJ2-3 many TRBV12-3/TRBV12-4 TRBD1 TGTGCCAGCAGCCCGGACAGGGCCGCGCGCGGAGATACGCAGTATTTT CASSPDRAARGDTQYF
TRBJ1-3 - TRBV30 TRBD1 TGTGCCTGGGCTGAACAGGGGACTCCTGGAAACACCATATATTTT CAWAEQGTPGNTIYF
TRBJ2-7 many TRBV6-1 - TGTGCCAGCAGCCGGTCACAGGTTAACAACGAGCAGTACTTC CASSRSQVNNEQYF
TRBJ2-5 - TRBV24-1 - TGTGCCACCAGTGACCCGGGGACGGGGCAAGAGACCCAGTACTTC CATSDPGTGQETQYF
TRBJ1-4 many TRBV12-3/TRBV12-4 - TGTGCCAGCAGTTTAAGGGACGGTAATGAAAAACTGTTTTTT CASSLRDGNEKLFF
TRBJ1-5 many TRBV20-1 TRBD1 TGCAGTGCCGCAAGGACAGGGGGGTACAATCAGCCCCAGCATTTT CSAARTGGYNQPQHF
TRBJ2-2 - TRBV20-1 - TGCAGTGCTAGAGATTTGAGGGGGACTCCGAACACCGGGGAGCTGTTTTTT CSARDLRGTPNTGELFF
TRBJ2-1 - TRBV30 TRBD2 TGTGCCTGGAGGCTCGCTGGGAGCGGGGGTTACAATGAGCAGTTCTTC CAWRLAGSGGYNEQFF
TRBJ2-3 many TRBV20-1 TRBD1 TGCAGTGCCCCGGACAGGGGGAGCACAGATACGCAGTATTTT CSAPDRGSTDTQYF
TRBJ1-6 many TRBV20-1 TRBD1 TGCAGTGCTAGAGGGGGACAGGGAACACCCCTCCACTTT CSARGGQGTPLHF
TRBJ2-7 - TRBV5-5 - TGTGCCAGCAGCCCTACGGGGAGACCCAACGGGTACGAGCAGTACTTC CASSPTGRPNGYEQYF
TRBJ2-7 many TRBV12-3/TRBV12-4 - TGTGCCAGCAGTCTCCAGGGGTCTGCCTACGAGCAGTACTTC CASSLQGSAYEQYF
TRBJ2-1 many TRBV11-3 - TGTGCCAGCAGCTTACGGATGGGGCCTATCGACAATGAGCAGTTCTTC CASSLRMGPIDNEQFF
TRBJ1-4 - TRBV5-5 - TGTGCCAGCAGCTTGGGTAGGGAGGCAGAAAAACTGTTTTTT CASSLGREAEKLFF
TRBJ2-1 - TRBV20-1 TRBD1 TGCAGTCTGGCTAGAGGTGACTCTAGTAGGACAGGGTACAATGAGCAGTTCTTC CSLARGDSSRTGYNEQFF
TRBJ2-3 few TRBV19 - TGTGCCAGTAGTAAACACAGGGAAACAGATACGCAGTATTTT CASSKHRETDTQYF
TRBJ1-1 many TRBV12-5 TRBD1 TGTGCTAGTGGTTTACATCGGGGACAGGGGGCGCGTTATTATAGGACTGAAGCTTTCTTT CASGLHRGQGARYYRTEAFF
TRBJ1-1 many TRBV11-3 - TGTGCCAGCAGCCGACAGGAGATGAACACTGAAGCTTTCTTT CASSRQEMNTEAFF
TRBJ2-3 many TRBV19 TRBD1 TGTGCCAGTAGTCGGGACAGGGTTGCAGATACGCAGTATTTT CASSRDRVADTQYF
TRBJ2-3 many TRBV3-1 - TGTGCCAGCAGCCAAGTTTTGCGAGATACGCAGTATTTT CASSQVLRDTQYF
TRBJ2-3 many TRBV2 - TGTGCCAGCACCCCCGTCGCAGATACGCAGTATTTT CASTPVADTQYF
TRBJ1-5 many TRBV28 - TGTGCCAGCAGTGCCGCCCCGGGACAAATATCGAGTCAGCCCCAGCATTTT CASSAAPGQISSQPQHF
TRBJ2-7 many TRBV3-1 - TGTGCCAGCAGCCAAGGGCGAGAGCAGTACTTC CASSQGREQYF